The T cell receptor beta chain described here comes from a study of blood T cell repertoires in COVID-19. Study information: Specimens from acute and convalescent COVID-19 originated in the United States, Italy and Spain. PBMCs, B-cell-depleted T cells, or T cells provided the cDNA or gDNA that made up the material.

Method: immunoSEQ multiplex PCR; TCRdb's copy keeps in-frame clones and lacks some. The profile shows under 250,000 clones, under 95% of them singletons. Germline V gives CDR1 SGHRS, CDR2 YFSETQ. V lost 4 bases, J lost 1 base, and 8 bases stayed unmatched. The CDR3 has 17 amino acids. This clone occurred once. Sequenced material: peripheral blood. This chain joins TRBV5-1 and TRBJ2-6; 7 bases align to TRBD1. The receptor was derived from a man aged 25 to 40 with acute or convalescent COVID-19. As DNA, the CDR3 is TGCGCCAGCAGCCCTACGGTGACAGGGTCTGGGGCCAACGTCCTGACTTTC. It specifies CASSPTVTGSGANVLTF.